The 13 T cell receptor beta chains below were found in one sample sequenced in a study of blood T cell repertoires in COVID-19. The assay was immunoSEQ multiplex PCR, and TCRdb's table has in-frame clones only and misses some. The sample holds a few hundred thousand clones, about 87% seen once. The source material was PBMCs or T cells enriched from blood (not recorded which). The source of these receptors is a woman between 50 and 59 years old who had recovered from COVID-19.

The chain carries TRBV6-2 or TRBV6-3 and TRBJ1-1; D ambiguous. Germline loops: CDR1 MNHEY, CDR2 SVGEGT. V dropped 6 bases and J dropped 6 bases, with 20 bases sitting between them. The CDR3 contains 15 residues. CDR3 in amino acids: CASSSPGVGDAEAFF. DNA of the CDR3: TGTGCCAGCAGCTCCCCCGGGGTCGGGGATGCTGAAGCTTTCTTT.

The rearrangement uses TRBV7-2 and TRBJ1-3; D might be TRBD1 (5 bases). V was shortened by 2 bases and J by 1 base, with 9 bases between the two germline ends. The CDR3 is made up of 15 amino acids. Germline CDR1 is SGHTA and CDR2 is FQGNSA. DNA for the CDR3: TGTGCCAGCAGCTTAACACAGGTTTCTGGAAACACCATATATTTT. Protein: CASSLTQVSGNTIYF.

This clone appeared a single time. The genes are TRBV19 and TRBJ1-6; 10 bases match TRBD1. The germline V gene has CDR1 LNHDA and CDR2 SQIVND (reference sequence). The junction had 10 bases not matched to a gene; V was cut back by 7 bases and J by 10 bases. The CDR3 totals 15 residues. The CDR3 protein is CASNVKDRGNSPLHF. The CDR3 nucleotides are TGTGCCAGTAATGTAAAGGACAGGGGGAACTCACCCCTCCACTTT.

The chain recombines TRBV5-1 with TRBJ1-6; D remains unclear. The CDR3 contains 18 residues. V gave up 0 bases and J gave up 0 bases, with 13 bases separating them. CDR1 is SGHRS and CDR2 is YFSETQ in the germline V gene. The CDR3 DNA is TGCGCCAGCAGCTTGGAGTTGGGCAGACCCTCCTATAATTCACCCCTCCACTTT. Its translation: CASSLELGRPSYNSPLHF.

The chain combines TRBV9 with TRBJ2-3; TRBD2 matches at 9 bases. The CDR3 consists of 14 residues. V shed 6 bases, J shed 4 bases, and the junction held 6 bases outside the gene matches. Looked up from germline, CDR1 is SGDLS and CDR2 is YYNGEE. The CDR3 DNA sequence: TGTGCCAGCAACCAGCGGGGGGTGGCAGATACGCAGTATTTT. Its protein product is CASNQRGVADTQYF.

The gene calls are TRBV6-2 or TRBV6-3 and TRBJ2-7; 8 bases map to TRBD1. The V and J ends lost 4 bases and 0 bases, in that order; junction bases with no gene match: 8. CDR3 length: 16 residues. The germline V gene encodes CDR1 MNHEY and CDR2 SVGEGT. CDR3 sequence (DNA): TGTGCCAGCAGTTGGGACAGGATAACGTTCTCCTACGAGCAGTACTTC. Its translation: CASSWDRITFSYEQYF.

This clone was recorded only once. This chain links TRBV6-2 or TRBV6-3 with TRBJ2-1; 10 nucleotides match TRBD1. V dropped 4 bases and J dropped 4; count of bases not matched to a gene: 4. The germline V gene encodes CDR1 MNHEY and CDR2 SVGEGT. The CDR3 loop spans 15 amino acids. CDR3 coding DNA: TGTGCCAGCAGTTCCGGGACAGGGGTTTACAATGAGCAGTTCTTC. Translating gives CASSSGTGVYNEQFF.

V is TRBV9 and J is TRBJ1-1; a weak D match, TRBD1 (6 bases). From germline, CDR1 is SGDLS and CDR2 YYNGEE. The CDR3 consists of 15 residues. V shed 3 bases and J shed 1 base, with 13 bases lying between them. The CDR3 sequence is CASSALDSPNTEAFF. The CDR3 coding sequence is TGTGCCAGCAGCGCTCTGGACAGCCCGAACACTGAAGCTTTCTTT.

The V gene is TRBV7-8, the J gene TRBJ2-7; D is unclear. Germline CDR1 and CDR2: SGHVS and FQNEAQ. There are 14 residues in the CDR3. V lost 2 bases and J 4 bases, leaving 12 bases between the germline ends. Here the CDR3 reads CASSLQEIRYEQYF. As DNA, the CDR3 is TGTGCCAGCAGCTTACAGGAAATTCGGTACGAGCAGTACTTC.

The J gene is TRBJ1-1, the V gene TRBV10-3, with D maybe TRBD1 (6 bases). The CDR3 has 13 amino acids. Trimming stripped 6 bases from V and 1 base from J, with 9 bases between. Looked up from germline, CDR1 is ENHRY and CDR2 is SYGVKD. CDR3 region: CAIRAGENTEAFF. The CDR3 bases are TGTGCCATCAGGGCAGGGGAGAACACTGAAGCTTTCTTT.

This clone came up once. The chain is built from TRBV4-2 and TRBJ2-3; TRBD2 matches at 12 bases. With V trimmed by 0 bases and J by 5 bases, 12 bases remained unmatched. The CDR3 totals 19 residues. In germline, CDR1 is LGHNA, CDR2 YNFKEQ. CDR3 sequence (DNA): TGTGCCAGCAGCCAAGATCAGCTAGCGGGGGGGCTGATGGAAGATACGCAGTATTTT. As protein: CASSQDQLAGGLMEDTQYF.

The rearrangement links TRBV30 to TRBJ1-6; D remains unclear. This CDR3 is built from 13 residues. Germline assignment: CDR1 GTSNPN and CDR2 SVGIG (reference sequence). V lost 5 bases and J 0 bases, leaving 5 bases between the germline ends. CDR3 DNA sequence: TGTGCCTGGTCTAGCTCCTATAATTCACCCCTCCACTTT. Translating gives CAWSSSYNSPLHF.

This sequence joins TRBV2 and TRBJ2-5; possible D gene TRBD2, 6 bases. CDR1 is SNHLY and CDR2 is FYNNEI in the germline V gene. The CDR3 totals 12 residues. V was cut by 4 bases and J by 3 bases, with 6 bases left in between. The CDR3: CASSGGEETQYF. In DNA, the CDR3 is TGTGCCAGCAGTGGGGGGGAAGAGACCCAGTACTTC.